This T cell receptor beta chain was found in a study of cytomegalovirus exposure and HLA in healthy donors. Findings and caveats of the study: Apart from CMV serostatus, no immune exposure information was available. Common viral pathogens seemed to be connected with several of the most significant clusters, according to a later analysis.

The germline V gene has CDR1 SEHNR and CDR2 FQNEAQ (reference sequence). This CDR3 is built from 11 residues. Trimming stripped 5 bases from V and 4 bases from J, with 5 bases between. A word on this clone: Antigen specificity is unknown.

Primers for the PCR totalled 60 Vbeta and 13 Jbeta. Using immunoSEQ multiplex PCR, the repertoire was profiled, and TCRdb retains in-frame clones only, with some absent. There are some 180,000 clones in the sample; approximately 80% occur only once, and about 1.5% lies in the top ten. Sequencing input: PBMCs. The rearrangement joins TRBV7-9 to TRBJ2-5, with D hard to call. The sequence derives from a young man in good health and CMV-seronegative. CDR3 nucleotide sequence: TGTGCCAGCAGCCAATCAGAGACCCAGTACTTC. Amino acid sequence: CASSQSETQYF. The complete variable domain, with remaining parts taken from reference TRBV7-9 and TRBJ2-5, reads DTGVSQNPRHKITKRGQNVTFRCDPISEHNRLYWYRQTLGQGPEFLTYFQNEAQLEKSRLLSDRFSAERPKGSFSTLEIQRTEQGDSAMYLCASSQSETQYFGPGTRLLVL.